This T cell receptor beta chain originates from a study of T cells in narcolepsy. In the study overall: Enrolled donors included narcolepsy type 1 or type 2 patients and healthy controls.

The repertoire was sequenced with immunoSEQ multiplex PCR; TCRdb's copy has only in-frame clones and lacks some. The table has about 27,000 clones, about 84% seen once. Germline assignment: CDR1 SGHAT and CDR2 FQNNGV. The CDR3 is 16 residues long. Unmatched junction bases numbered 13, after V lost 5 bases and J lost 8 bases. Sequenced: CD45RA- memory CD4+ T cells from PBMCs. This receptor was obtained from a human donor with narcolepsy. The chain carries TRBV11-2 and TRBJ1-4, with 8 bases fitting TRBD1. The chain's CDR3 is CASSTRGQGKREKLFF. The CDR3 coding sequence is TGTGCCAGCAGCACCCGAGGACAGGGAAAAAGAGAAAAACTGTTTTTT.